Reported below is one TCR beta chain. Germline lookup yields CDR1 LNHDA and CDR2 SQIVND (reference sequence). V dropped 5 bases and J dropped 0 bases, with 17 bases sitting between them. This CDR3 has 18 amino acids. Assay: immunoSEQ multiplex PCR; the TCRdb copy retains only in-frame clones and omits some. The sample includes approximately 240,000 clones, more than 80% of them seen just once. The entry originates in a study of blood T cell repertoires in COVID-19. Study details: Italy, Spain and the United States were the sources of the convalescent and acute COVID-19 samples. T cells, B-cell-depleted T cells, or PBMCs supplied cDNA or gDNA.

In Seattle, patients joined the study during active infection and were tracked longitudinally. The receptor comes from a woman in her twenties or thirties with COVID-19, enrolled during active disease. This chain joins TRBV19 and TRBJ2-6; D perhaps matches TRBD1 (6 bases). Sequenced material: peripheral blood. CDR3: CASSPQGPLSSGANVLTF. For the CDR3, the DNA is TGTGCCAGTAGTCCACAGGGCCCGTTAAGCTCTGGGGCCAACGTCCTGACTTTC.